What follows is one TCR beta chain and its context. Its specificity is unknown. This entry is derived from a study of identical twins. General study findings and limits: Among beta out-of-frame sequences, excess sharing between twins appeared weaker.

Deletions cut 3 bases from V and 0 bases from J, with 19 bases between. The CDR3 sequence is 18 residues long. The germline V gene encodes CDR1 SGHRS and CDR2 YFSETQ. Template switching added a universal primer binding site, and final cDNA carried unique molecular identifiers. TCRdb independently ran MiXCR on the 5' RACE reads; one entry per CDR3 protein. The sample has around 230,000 distinct CDR3 sequences; roughly a tenth are singletons. Source material: memory (CD45RO+) T cells sorted from blood. This TCR derives from a woman younger than 35 in good health. The V and J genes are TRBV5-1 and TRBJ2-1; TRBD2 is a possible D gene (6 bases). In DNA, the CDR3 is TGCGCCAGCAGCTCAAGTGGGGGTAGCGGAAACTCCTACAATGAGCAGTTCTTC. Translation gives CASSSSGGSGNSYNEQFF.